Sequencing of this T cell receptor (beta chain) was carried out in a study of T-cell memory formation after mild COVID-19. Study summary: Each donor largely had its own TCR clusters. The study, taken as a whole, reports: A second wave of clones peaked on day 37, and their SARS-CoV-2 specificity went unconfirmed. That cross-reactive memory joined was suggested by some responding clones appearing in pre-infection memory.

This clonotype was seen only a few times. Antigen unknown. TCRdb passed the 5' RACE reads through MiXCR, listing each CDR3 protein once. Among approximately 300,000 distinct CDR3 sequences listed, around 15% were seen once. The ends were cut back, 5 bases at V and 0 bases at J, with 12 bases in the middle. Germline CDR1 is SGHRS and CDR2 is YFSETQ. CDR3 length: 15 residues. The sequencing input was PBMCs or a T cell subset sorted from them (not recorded which). The chain joins TRBV5-1 to TRBJ2-1; a possible D gene is TRBD1 (5 bases). This clonotype originated in a man between 18 and 35 years old who had mild COVID-19 (a few samples of this study predate the infection). Cell type and time point are not known. DNA of the CDR3: TGCGCCAGCAGATCGACAGAGAGCTCCTACAATGAGCAGTTCTTC. Its translation: CASRSTESSYNEQFF. The entire variable domain, with the rest obtained from reference TRBV5-1 and TRBJ2-1, is as follows: KAGVTQTPRYLIKTRGQQVTLSCSPISGHRSVSWYQQTPGQGLQFLFEYFSETQRNKGNFPGRFSGRQFSNSRSEMNVSTLELGDSALYLCASRSTESSYNEQFFGPGTRLTVL.